This TCR beta chain was recovered during a study of shared clonotypes between healthy human individuals. Assay used: immunoSEQ multiplex PCR; TCRdb lists only in-frame clones, some missing. The sample holds over 2 million clones; around 92% are singletons and the top ten take 0.37%. The V gene end was trimmed by 2 bases and the J gene end by 3 bases; junction bases not matched to a gene: 3. The germline CDR1 and CDR2 sequences are SGHTA and FQGNSA. CDR3 length equals 14 residues. This clone has a single count. The TCR originated in a man aged 18 to 30 in good health. Some clones in this sample may be carry-over from other donors' samples. Specimen: naive CD4+ T cells from PBMCs. Subset specified: CD45RA+ positively selected. This chain uses TRBV7-2 with TRBJ2-7; TRBD2 aligns across 8 bases. CDR3 sequence: CASSLRGRFYEQYF. For the CDR3, the DNA is TGTGCCAGCAGCTTACGCGGGAGGTTCTACGAGCAGTACTTC.